This T cell receptor (beta chain) was identified in a study of spatial heterogeneity in lung cancer. Study findings and constraints: It was found that expanded intratumoral alpha and beta TCR counts tracked tumor mutation counts.

Germline assignment: CDR1 KGHSH and CDR2 LQKENI. Trimming shortened V by 5 bases and J by 2 bases, and 16 bases separated the two germline ends. This CDR3 contains 15 residues. A single record per CDR3 protein comes from TCRdb applying MiXCR to the 5' RACE reads. Here the sample spans about 6,400 distinct CDR3 sequences, 6.5% to 8% being singletons. Time point noted: sample taken at primary tumor resection. This clonotype is deemed medium-sized. Its antigen is not identified. This chain joins TRBV18 and TRBJ2-7; tentative D call: TRBD2 (6 bases). The source of this sequence is a male donor with early-stage non-small cell lung cancer. Specimen: lung tumor tissue, collected at surgery. The CDR3 DNA reads as TGTGCCAGCTCAGGAAGACTAGTGGAACCCTACGAGCAGTACTTC. Its protein is CASSGRLVEPYEQYF.